This is a list of T cell receptor beta chains from one sample in a study of shared clonotypes between healthy human individuals. TCRdb's copy holds only in-frame clones and misses some; the assay was immunoSEQ multiplex PCR. Of 1.5 million to 1.9 million clones in the sample, under 99% are singletons; the top ten hold about 0.45%. The sequencing input was naive CD4+ T cells sorted from blood. Receptors originate from a man aged 25 to 40 in good health. Each CDR3 is given with its conserved first and last residue. D genes are given only for firm matches. Clone size, where shown, is once, few, many, or a class for clones that have expanded.

TRBV30,-,-,TRBJ1-4,TGTGCCTGGAGTGAAGATGAAAAACTGTTTTTT,CAWSEDEKLFF
TRBV5-1,-,-,TRBJ2-1,TGCGCCAGCAGCTTGGGTCGTCGGAGGGGTGAGCAGTTCTTC,CASSLGRRRGEQFF
TRBV19,-,-,TRBJ1-1,TGTGCCAGTAGTAGGACCCGGATATCTGAAGCTTTCTTT,CASSRTRISEAFF
TRBV27,-,once,TRBJ1-2,TGTGCCAGCAGTTTATCGTCCGGACACCATGGCTACACCTTC,CASSLSSGHHGYTF
TRBV29-1,-,once,TRBJ1-4,TGCAGCGGGACCTATAATGAAAAACTGTTTTTT,CSGTYNEKLFF
TRBV7-8,-,-,TRBJ2-7,TGTGCCAGCAGCTTAGGCAGGTGGGGGGCCTACGAGCAGTACTTC,CASSLGRWGAYEQYF
TRBV15,-,-,TRBJ2-7,TGTGCCACCAGCAGGGTGGACGCCCCCTACGAGCAGTACTTC,CATSRVDAPYEQYF
TRBV6-5,-,once,TRBJ2-7,TGTGCCAGCAGCTTGGGACACAACTACGAGCAGTACTTC,CASSLGHNYEQYF
TRBV7-7,-,-,TRBJ1-4,TGTGCCAGCAGCAGGACAGTTAATGAAAAACTGTTTTTT,CASSRTVNEKLFF
TRBV28,-,-,TRBJ2-1,TGTGCCAGCAGTTCAGAATCTACCTACAATGAGCAGTTCTTC,CASSSESTYNEQFF
TRBV18,-,-,TRBJ2-5,TGTGCCAGCTCACCACCGGGGTGGGAGACCCAGTACTTC,CASSPPGWETQYF
TRBV14,-,-,TRBJ2-3,TGTGCCAGCAGCCCTACAGGGTCTCAGTTCGCTGGCACAGATACGCAGTATTTT,CASSPTGSQFAGTDTQYF
TRBV21-1,-,-,TRBJ2-2,TGTGCCAGCAGCAAAGCGGTGGGGGAGCTGTTTTTT,CASSKAVGELFF
TRBV27,TRBD1,-,TRBJ2-5,TGTGCCAGCAGTTTATTCCGGGACAGGGGGCAGGAGCAGTACTTC,CASSLFRDRGQEQYF
TRBV6-5,-,-,TRBJ2-7,TGTGCCAGCAGTGCAGGGGAGGTCTACGAGCAGTACTTC,CASSAGEVYEQYF
TRBV9,-,-,TRBJ2-7,TGTGCCAGCAGCGTAGGTCCAGCCGCCCGAGGCGAGCAGTACTTC,CASSVGPAARGEQYF
TRBV21-1,-,-,TRBJ2-1,TGTGCCAGCAGCCCAGATAAAGGGGTTATCCCCTACAATGAGCAGTTCTTC,CASSPDKGVIPYNEQFF
TRBV7-9,-,-,TRBJ2-1,TGTGCCAGCAGCCGTCTTGAGTCCGGAATGAGGGAGCAGTTCTTC,CASSRLESGMREQFF
TRBV10-1,-,-,TRBJ1-2,TGCGCCAGCAGTGAGCGATGGGACTATGGCTACACCTTC,CASSERWDYGYTF
TRBV30,-,-,TRBJ2-2,TGTGCCTGTAGTAGGTCACACGTCACCGGGGAGCTGTTTTTT,CACSRSHVTGELFF
TRBV4-3,-,-,TRBJ2-7,TGCGCCAGCAGCCAACGGGCAGAATACGAGCAGTACTTC,CASSQRAEYEQYF
TRBV5-1,TRBD2,-,TRBJ2-1,TGCGCCAGCAGCTTGTCACTAGCGGAGTACAATGAGCAGTTCTTC,CASSLSLAEYNEQFF
TRBV6-5,TRBD2,-,TRBJ2-7,TGTGCCAGCAGCCGGACTAGAGGAACCTACGAGCAGTACTTC,CASSRTRGTYEQYF
TRBV5-1,TRBD2,-,TRBJ2-7,TGCGCCAGCAGCTGGGGTAGAGCGGGAGGGGAGCAGTACTTC,CASSWGRAGGEQYF
TRBV28,TRBD2,-,TRBJ2-5,TGTGCCAGCAGGCCTACTAGCGGTGGAGAGACCCAGTACTTC,CASRPTSGGETQYF
TRBV5-1,-,-,TRBJ1-4,TGCGCCAGCAGCTTGGTTTTTGCAGGGGTTAATGAAAAACTGTTTTTT,CASSLVFAGVNEKLFF
TRBV11-3,-,-,TRBJ1-1,TGTGCCAGCAGCGGACGGTCCCCCACTGAAGCTTTCTTT,CASSGRSPTEAFF
TRBV7-6,TRBD2,once,TRBJ2-1,TGTGCCAGCAGCCGCAGAGCGGGAGATGAATCCTACAATGAGCAGTTCTTC,CASSRRAGDESYNEQFF
TRBV5-5,-,-,TRBJ1-2,TGTGCCAGCAGAATACAGGGAGAAGATGGCTACACCTTC,CASRIQGEDGYTF
TRBV18,TRBD2,-,TRBJ2-3,TGTGCCAGCTCACCCCTGGCCGGGACTAGCGGGACAGATACGCAGTATTTT,CASSPLAGTSGTDTQYF
TRBV5-1,TRBD2,-,TRBJ2-2,TGCGCCAGCAGCTTGGCCGCGGGGGCGAACACCGGGGAGCTGTTTTTT,CASSLAAGANTGELFF
TRBV6-1,TRBD2,-,TRBJ2-1,TGTGCCATTTTTGGGCTAGCGGGAGGTTGGATCTTC,CAIFGLAGGWIF
TRBV18,TRBD2,-,TRBJ2-1,TGTGCCAGCTCACTAACTTCGGGACAGGAGAGCCCGACTAGCGGGGGGGGCTCCTACAATGAGCAGTTCTTC,CASSLTSGQESPTSGGGSYNEQFF
TRBV27,-,-,TRBJ1-5,TGTGCCAGCAGTTTAGAGGAGGGCGGGCAGCCCCAGCATTTT,CASSLEEGGQPQHF
TRBV2,TRBD2,-,TRBJ2-7,TGTGCCAGCAGGTCGGGGGGGAACCCTTTCAAAACCTACGAGCAGTACTTC,CASRSGGNPFKTYEQYF
TRBV10-2,-,-,TRBJ2-7,TGCGCCAGCAGTGACGGGTATAACTCCTACGAGCAGTACTTC,CASSDGYNSYEQYF
TRBV11-2,TRBD2,-,TRBJ2-5,TGTGCCAGCAGCTTAGAGGCGGGAGGGCTTTTTGTGGAGACCCAGTACTTC,CASSLEAGGLFVETQYF
TRBV29-1,-,-,TRBJ2-1,TGCAGCGTTGAATCTACTAGCAGGAATGAGCAGTTCTTC,CSVESTSRNEQFF
TRBV9,-,-,TRBJ2-7,TGTGCCAGCAGCGTGGGGCAGGCCCCTCTAGGGGACGAGCAGTACTTC,CASSVGQAPLGDEQYF
TRBV9,TRBD2,-,TRBJ2-1,TGTGCCAGCAGCGTAGGGGCTAGCGGGAGCAATGAGCAGTTCTTC,CASSVGASGSNEQFF
TRBV5-8,-,-,TRBJ2-7,TGTGCCAGCAGCTGGGGTGTGGCCCTGAGCTCCTACGAGCAGTACTTC,CASSWGVALSSYEQYF
TRBV19,TRBD1,once,TRBJ1-1,TGTGCCAGTAGTGCAAGCCAGGGGGCCACTGAAGCTTTCTTT,CASSASQGATEAFF
TRBV27,-,-,TRBJ2-3,TGTGCCAGCAGTTTACGTCGGTCGAGTACGCAGTATTTT,CASSLRRSSTQYF
TRBV7-8,TRBD2,-,TRBJ2-2,TGTGCCAGCAGCTTAGGACTAGCGGGAAGGACCGGGGAGCTGTTTTTT,CASSLGLAGRTGELFF
TRBV10-3,-,-,TRBJ2-2,TGTGCCATCAGCTCAGGGGACACCGGGGAGCTGTTTTTT,CAISSGDTGELFF
TRBV28,-,-,TRBJ2-1,TGTGCCAGCAGTTTCGCCGGGACGACTGAGCAGTTCTTC,CASSFAGTTEQFF
TRBV28,-,few,TRBJ1-5,TGTGCCAGCAGTTTAGTGGGTCAGCCCCAGCATTTT,CASSLVGQPQHF
TRBV5-1,-,-,TRBJ2-5,TGCGCCAGCAGCCTCTTCGGGGCACAAGAGACCCAGTACTTC,CASSLFGAQETQYF
TRBV6-6,-,-,TRBJ1-5,TGTGCCAGCAGTTTACAGGGTCAGGGAGTAAATCAGCCCCAGCATTTT,CASSLQGQGVNQPQHF
TRBV28,-,-,TRBJ2-2,TGTGCCAGCAGTTTCCCGCCCGGGGTTAGGTCGAACACCGGGGAGCTGTTTTTT,CASSFPPGVRSNTGELFF
TRBV27,TRBD1,-,TRBJ2-5,TGTGCCAGCAGTTTAGGGACAGGGGCAGAGACCCAGTACTTC,CASSLGTGAETQYF
TRBV4-1,-,-,TRBJ2-3,TGCGCCAGCAGCCAAGTAGGTCTGAGCACAGATACGCAGTATTTT,CASSQVGLSTDTQYF
TRBV27,-,-,TRBJ2-2,TGTGCCAGCAGTCTCCTCGCGGCGGGGAACACCGGGGAGCTGTTTTTT,CASSLLAAGNTGELFF
TRBV4-1,-,-,TRBJ2-5,TGCGCCAGCAGCCTCCCTTCGGGGAAAGAGACCCAGTACTTC,CASSLPSGKETQYF
TRBV7-3,TRBD2,-,TRBJ2-1,TGTGCCAGCAGCCCCCGCTCCGGGACTAGCATGAACAATGAGCAGTTCTTC,CASSPRSGTSMNNEQFF
TRBV9,-,-,TRBJ2-7,TGTGCCAGCAGCGTAGGGACGGAACCCTACGAGCAGTACTTC,CASSVGTEPYEQYF
TRBV19,-,-,TRBJ1-1,TGTGCCAGTAGTGAAAATGGCAGGCCGACTGAAGCTTTCTTT,CASSENGRPTEAFF
TRBV4-3,TRBD2,-,TRBJ2-7,TGCGCCAGCAGCCAAGTGGTAGCGGGAGTATTTTCCTACGAGCAGTACTTC,CASSQVVAGVFSYEQYF
TRBV19,-,-,TRBJ2-1,TGTGCCAGTACCGTTGACCAGGGGAGCTCCTACAATGAGCAGTTCTTC,CASTVDQGSSYNEQFF
TRBV6-4,TRBD2,-,TRBJ2-1,TGTGCCAGCAGTGACTCGAAAGCGGGAGATGAGCAGTTCTTC,CASSDSKAGDEQFF